This T cell receptor beta chain was recovered during a study of T cell responses to AZD1222 COVID-19 vaccine (dated by TCRdb to about 2021). Regarding the complete study: A total of 230 to 250 trial participants underwent TCR sequencing, of whom roughly 210 had received two doses of AZD1222 and roughly 26 had received two doses of the MenACWY control vaccine. Trial participants were enrolled by age into subgroups of 18-55, 56-69 and 70-plus years, and about 150, 27 and 61 TCR-sequenced participants, respectively, were included in these subgroups.

The CDR3 regions of human TCRbeta chains were analyzed by immunosequencing. In the original analysis: TCRs in the repertoires were matched against a reference library of SARS-CoV-2-specific TCRs that had been generated with the MIRA antigen-specificity platform. Breadth meant the fraction of unique TCRs that were SARS-CoV-2-associated, whereas depth meant the fraction of total T cells that were SARS-CoV-2-associated. Using the MIRA data, each spike-specific TCR was assigned both to the spike region to which the TCR was reactive and to a CD4 or CD8 class. Log10-transformed breadth and depth values were compared by one-way ANOVA with Sidak's multiple comparisons tests. In its TCRdb copy, this immuneACCESS table keeps in-frame sequences only and misses some clones. Where compared with another copy, unresolved V genes explain less than half of these, and the others have no known cause. Clone size and V and J calls were adopted from that table, with D and trimming inferred from the DNA. The sample contains more than 100,000 clones, approximately 91% of them found a single time. The biggest ten clones account for under 2% of the sample.

What the work shows at the level of the full study, not this receptor alone: Vaccine-associated CD4 TCRs spanned the whole spike protein, with dominant responses in regions 160-218 and 743-854. Reportedly, almost half of the unique spike-specific TCRs recognized epitopes lying outside the regions that are mutated in the B.1.351 and B.1.1.7 variants. No day 14 peak-response samples were available, so repertoires were characterized only after the peak T cell response. Only six AZD1222 recipients were SARS-CoV-2 seropositive at baseline, limiting conclusions about previously exposed vaccinees. After two AZD1222 doses, both the breadth and the depth of spike-specific TCRs were significantly higher than at day 0 and than in MenACWY recipients. Participants were mostly white British, with more females than males. The authors suggested clonal diversity may have been underestimated. The 56-69-year group was small, and its depth increase did not reach significance, likely because of low power.

The CDR3 numbers 13 residues from cysteine through phenylalanine. CDR3 DNA is the only sequence kept; it has 39 bases, read in frame from the first base. Relative to germline, V is 3 bases shorter and J is 8 bases shorter, with 13 bases between their ends. According to the germline V gene (reference sequence), CDR1 reads LNHDA and CDR2 reads SQIVND. The sample's time point label is to be understood as: about 28 days (+/-7) after the second vaccine dose. AZD1222 recipients with second doses at about 4 weeks or about 12 weeks were pooled, because spike-specific TCR depth and breadth did not differ between schedules. The vaccinee samples were drawn from two UK trials, COV001 and COV002, one of which was a single-blind randomized controlled phase 2/3 trial testing AZD1222 (ChAdOx1 nCoV-19) in healthy adults. For TCRbeta chain sequencing, PBMC samples were collected from trial participants at day 0 and at day 28 after the second dose.

With respect to this clone: What this receptor recognizes is not known. Per-nucleotide qualities are absent, and no much larger clonotype sits a single base away.

The V and J segments used are TRBV19 and TRBJ1-2, with no confident D gene call. The sequence was obtained from an adult who received the AZD1222 COVID-19 vaccine. The sequenced sample was peripheral blood, obtained 28 days after the second AZD1222 dose. The CDR3 is CASSIFGVEGYTF. The DNA is as follows: TGTGCCAGTAGTATCTTCGGGGTGGAAGGCTACACCTTC. Reference TRBV19 and TRBJ1-2 proteins supply the regions before and after the CDR3; the full variable domain is: DGGITQSPKYLFRKEGQNVTLSCEQNLNHDAMYWYRQDPGQGLRLIYYSQIVNDFQKGDIAEGYSVSREKKESFPLTVTSAQKNPTAFYLCASSIFGVEGYTFGSGTRLTVV.